Included here is one TCR beta chain sequence, with context. Its specificity is not known. This specimen belongs to a study of STAT5B mutations in CD4+ large granular lymphocyte leukemia. Notes on the study in general: TRBV06-family usage was enriched in top patient clones (8/27) versus controls (2/35). The CD4+ versus CD8+ T-LGLL clonality difference may reflect limited sample size. CD4-sorted patient repertoires seemed more clonal than healthy CD4+ repertoires.

The germline CDR1 and CDR2 sequences are MRHNA and SNTAGT. The CDR3 sequence is 15 residues long. The V and J ends lost 4 bases and 0 bases, in that order; junction bases with no gene match: 6. Sequencing was performed with immunoSEQ multiplex PCR; in TCRdb, only in-frame clones are kept and a portion is missing. This table holds 30,000 to 40,000 clones, 69% found once. This chain connects TRBV6-4 to TRBJ2-7; 7 nucleotides match TRBD2. Sequencing was carried out using CD4+ T cells from blood buffy coats. The receptor comes from a human donor in good health. The CDR3 region has the DNA TGTGCCAGCAGTGTTGAAGCGGGGAGCTCCTACGAGCAGTACTTC. Translated: CASSVEAGSSYEQYF.